This T cell receptor (beta chain) was sequenced in a study of T cells in Graves' hyperthyroidism and ophthalmopathy. As regards this clonotype: Its antigen is currently unknown.

The length of the CDR3 is 15 residues. V dropped 5 bases and J dropped 0 bases, with 11 bases sitting between them. Patients aged 18 to 65 had newly diagnosed hyperthyroidism that had lasted under 2 months. Whole-study results and caveats: Blood also held most thyroid clonotypes expanded beyond 0.001.

RNA transcripts yielded amplified TCR beta CDR3 regions. Initially, a first-round RT-PCR of the TCR CDR3 employed the HTBI primer set. TCRdb re-analysed the multiplex PCR reads in MiXCR, keeping a single row per CDR3 protein. The top ten clones hold around 28% of a sample with about 260,000 distinct CDR3 sequences, less than 30% of them seen once. This clonotype was sampled from a man in his forties or fifties with Graves' hyperthyroidism that later progressed to Graves' ophthalmopathy. The gene calls are TRBV12-3 or TRBV12-4 and TRBJ1-3; D is ambiguous. Sample: blood. The CDR3 DNA reads as TGTGCCAGCAGTCGGACGGGTTTCTCTGGAAACACCATATATTTT. This codes for CASSRTGFSGNTIYF.